This T cell receptor (beta chain) was documented in a study of shared clonotypes between healthy human individuals. This clone was seen more than once but under ten times. Authors' data handling: ImmunoSEQ gave junction-only sequences without quality scores, so filtering differed. TCRdb's table, derived via immunoSEQ multiplex PCR, lists solely in-frame clones and lacks some. The V and J calls and clone size come from that table; D and trimming were worked out from the DNA. This table holds some 87,000 clones, 60% to 70% found once. This CDR3 has 16 residues. The V end lost 4 bases, the J end lost 5 bases, and 20 bases lay between the germline ends. The germline V gene encodes CDR1 MNHEY and CDR2 SMNVEV (reference sequence).

This sequence originates from a man aged 25-40 years in good health. This chain links TRBV27 with TRBJ1-1, with TRBD1 as a possible D gene (5 bases). Sequenced: memory CD8+ T cells sorted from blood. Subset of the sample: CD45RO+ cells pooled with CCR7-negative TemRA cells. The CDR3 region is CASSSPSGAGGTEAFF. CDR3 nucleotide sequence: TGTGCCAGCAGTTCCCCGAGCGGGGCGGGAGGGACTGAAGCTTTCTTT.